This T cell receptor (beta chain) was retrieved from a study of cytomegalovirus exposure and HLA in healthy donors. Study findings and constraints: High specificity and sensitivity for cytomegalovirus status were reported for the classifier. In vitro, three CMV-associated chains proved specific for CMV antigens. The study labeled fewer than 200 TCR beta chains cytomegalovirus-associated.

Comments on this clone: Its antigen is not identified.

The validation cohort, a group of more than 95 subjects, included the donors and was separate from the roughly 670-subject first cohort. Germline values: CDR1 SGHTA, CDR2 FQGNSA. With V trimmed by 1 base and J by 9 bases, 0 bases remained unmatched. The CDR3 is 13 residues long. Profiled with immunoSEQ multiplex PCR; TCRdb holds only in-frame clones, not every one. Of 200,000 to 250,000 clones listed, around 88% were seen once; the top ten hold about 2.7%. Sequencing input: PBMCs. The TCR originated in a woman aged 18-30 years in good health and CMV-seronegative. This chain uses TRBV7-2 with TRBJ2-3; 11 bases map to TRBD2. CDR3 in amino acids: CASSLGTSGTQYF. In DNA form, the CDR3 reads TGTGCCAGCAGCTTAGGGACTAGCGGGACGCAGTATTTT.